What follows is one TCR beta chain and its context. No cognate antigen has been identified for it. Nothing much larger sits one base from this clone, and base qualities are not available. Library method: the immunoSEQ multiplex PCR assay. TCRdb stores this immuneACCESS table with in-frame sequences only. Part of the clones is absent; in the studies checked, under half of the shortfall reflects unresolved V genes, and no reason is known for the rest. This sample is represented by approximately 160,000 clones; about 91% of them were singletons. 2% to 2.5% of the sample goes to the ten largest clones. The germline V gene specifies SGHDT as CDR1 and YYEEEE as CDR2. The cysteine opens and the phenylalanine closes a CDR3 of 14 amino acids. The read is trimmed to its CDR3 DNA, 42 bases read in frame from base 1. The V and J ends are trimmed by 0 bases and 2 bases, leaving 9 bases between them. The data were taken from a study of control samples from healthy donors and cancer patients (TCRdb year 2020).

Sequencing was done on a sample of blood. The TCR comes from a woman aged 40 to 50 in good health. This sequence uses TRBV5-6 and TRBJ2-7, with no confident D gene call. The DNA sequence reads TGTGCCAGCAGCTTGGGTGCAGCCGCCTACGAGCAGTACTTC. Its amino acids are CASSLGAAAYEQYF.